The clone carrying this T cell receptor (beta chain) has a single count. CDR3 size: 15 residues. In germline, CDR1 is MDHEN, CDR2 SYDVKM. V gave up 1 base and J gave up 4 bases; unmatched junction bases: 4. Under the authors' procedure: Amplification of reference gene primers was used by the study to estimate nucleated cell counts. Profiling relied on immunoSEQ multiplex PCR, and the TCRdb table lists in-frame clones only, not all of them. V and J calls and clone size are copied from that table; D and trimming were computed from the DNA. The data contain approximately 250,000 clones, 75% to 95% of them singletons. This sample is part of a study of blood T cell repertoires in COVID-19. Participants in the exposed group had met a COVID-19 case in the 2 weeks before joining the study.

The chain is built from TRBV28 and TRBJ2-7; 10 bases are shared with TRBD1. The clonotype originates from a man aged 35-49 years who had been exposed to COVID-19. Sequences were obtained from PBMCs or T cells enriched from blood (not recorded which). The CDR3 DNA reads as TGTGCCAGCAGTTTATTGGACAGGGGGGGATACGAGCAGTACTTC. This sequence encodes CASSLLDRGGYEQYF.